This T cell receptor (beta chain) was documented in a study of shared clonotypes between healthy human individuals (dated by TCRdb to the early 2020s). As for the study more broadly: Three men and two women, aged 18 to 49 years, made up the cohort. For each donor, three plates each were used for CD4 naive and CD4 memory, two plates were used for CD8 naive, and one plate was used for CD8 memory. Blood TCR repertoires of roughly five healthy adults were deeply sequenced to estimate repertoire size and the extent of clonotype sharing between individuals. Different laboratories and diverse techniques were used to prepare libraries and sequence TCR repertoires, to increase sequencing depth and limit assay-specific biases. Leukapheresis yielded between about 0.94 and 8.9 billion PBMCs per donor.

Concerning this clone itself: The antigen it binds to is not known. Base qualities are not provided; no much larger clone lies one nucleotide away.

The donors were healthy, HIV-negative adults who had no recently reported acute infections or vaccinations. Only Caucasian adults living in Nashville, Tennessee, USA were represented among the donors. CD8 memory samples combined magnetically selected CD45RO+ cells with CCR7-negative CD45RA+ effector memory (TemRA) cells. After blood collection by leukapheresis, PBMCs were isolated using Ficoll-Histopaque density gradient centrifugation and then cryopreserved in the vapor phase of liquid nitrogen. Analytical flow cytometry was used to check the purity and quantity of each magnetically sorted T cell population. Genomic DNA was isolated from each sorted fraction and quantified by UV absorbance on a Nanodrop 2000c. The CDR3 sequence holds 14 residues, the cysteine and phenylalanine included. Only the CDR3 part of the read is kept: 42 bases, read in frame from the first base. Trimming removed 5 bases from V and 0 bases from J, leaving 10 bases between the germline ends. CDR1 and CDR2 are drawn from the germline V gene: SGHAT, FQNNGV.

What the research found in general, with its limitations: Naive subsets generally had larger estimated clonotype richness than memory subsets did. Because the study included a small number of donors, the genetic and exposure-history diversity represented was limited. Even with the large sequencing depth, rarefaction of the sorted-subset datasets indicated that sequencing was incomplete. About 5% of naive CD4, 3% to 3.5% of naive CD8, approximately 2.2% of memory CD4, and approximately 0.39% of memory CD8 clonotypes were shared across several donors. Only blood was sampled, and tissue TCR repertoires likely differ from those in blood. Pairwise subsampling indicated that sequencing depth was expected to affect the degree of clonotype sharing among donors. Compared with non-shared clonotypes, the clonotypes found in all four sorted-subset donors had higher generation probabilities.

Using the deep immunoSEQ assay, TCR CDR3 regions were amplified from genomic DNA by multiplex PCR. For each cell subset, the extracted genomic DNA was distributed evenly across all wells of several immunoSEQ 96-well plates, and each plate served as one replicate. For sorted subsets, approximately 190 ng genomic DNA, equal to tens of thousands of T cell genomes, was loaded into each replicate PCR. The purified libraries were quantified using a Qubit 3.0 fluorometer, sized with a Bioanalyzer 2100, and then quantified again using the KAPA Library Quantification kit. Every immunoSEQ 96-well plate was sequenced on a separate single-read 150-cycle Illumina NextSeq 550 flow cell. The original pipeline was this. The immunoSEQ output contained only junctional sequences without quality scores, so filtering could not match that applied to full-length reads. Sequences were annotated with PyIR, a Python wrapper for IgBLAST v1.9, using IMGT germline references to assign V/J genes and CDR3. Any read was removed if the V/J assignment was weak (E-value above 1e-6), the CDR3 was missing, or the read contained stop codons, out-of-frame junctions, or ambiguous translated residues. V3J clonotypes were defined as sequences sharing an identical inferred V gene, J gene, and CDR3 amino acid sequence. To compute the percentage overlap between repertoires, the number of shared unique clonotypes was divided by the size of the smaller repertoire. Richness of each repertoire was evaluated using RTK rarefaction, the Chao1 estimator, and Recon v2.1 estimates of unobserved clonotypes. OLGA was used to compute generation probabilities for all TCRbeta clonotypes that the gDNA method yielded from four donors. TCRdb's version of the immuneACCESS table is confined to in-frame rearrangements and falls short of the full clone set. An unresolved V gene accounts for under half of the shortfall where checked; the remainder is of unknown origin. That table gives V, J and clone size, and the DNA gave D and trimming. The sample table contains 650,000 to 700,000 clones; only one count was recorded for roughly 88% of them. Less than 40% of the sample goes to the ten largest clones.

This TCR came from a man aged 18 to 35 in good health. Some clones in this sample may be carry-over from other donors' samples. Sample: memory CD8+ T cells from PBMCs. The sample's cell subset or site label is to be understood as: CD45RO+ cells pooled with CCR7-negative TemRA cells. Recombination linked TRBV11-2 to TRBJ2-5; matching of 6 bases hints at TRBD1 as the D gene. CDR3 loop: CASSRGGYQETQYF. Read as DNA, the sequence is TGTGCCAGCAGCCGAGGGGGATACCAAGAGACCCAGTACTTC.